The rows below give T cell receptor beta chains drawn from one sample of a study of blood T cell repertoires in COVID-19. The assay was immunoSEQ multiplex PCR, and TCRdb's table has in-frame clones only and misses some. The sample lists hundreds of thousands of clones; 87% were seen once. Sequencing used PBMCs or T cells enriched from blood (not recorded which). Every receptor here comes from a woman under 40 who had recovered from COVID-19. The CDR3 runs from the conserved cysteine through the conserved F or W. The D gene is left open where the match is weak. Not all rows give a size; the values are once, few, many and, for expanded clones, a class.

clone_size | j_call | d_call | v_call | cdr3_nt | cdr3_aa
. | TRBJ2-5 | TRBD2 | TRBV2 | TGTGCCAGCAGCCCGGGGGGGAGCCAAGAGACCCAGTACTTC | CASSPGGSQETQYF
. | TRBJ2-7 | . | TRBV7-2 | TGTGCCAGCAGCTTAACTGGGCAGGCCGCCTACGAGCAGTACTTC | CASSLTGQAAYEQYF
. | TRBJ1-5 | TRBD1 | TRBV19 | TGTGCCAGTAGTCCCCGGGACAGGGAATTTTTGTCTGATCGGCCCCAGCATTTT | CASSPRDREFLSDRPQHF
. | TRBJ2-5 | TRBD2 | TRBV29-1 | TGCAGCGTTGACCCGACTAGCGGGGGGGCCCCAGAGACCCAGTACTTC | CSVDPTSGGAPETQYF
. | TRBJ2-1 | TRBD1 | TRBV30 | TGTGCCTGGAGGGAACAGGGGAATGAGCAGTTCTTC | CAWREQGNEQFF
. | TRBJ2-3 | TRBD2 | TRBV14 | TGTGCCAGCAGCCAAGACTCGGCGGGGGAGGGAGCAGATACGCAGTATTTT | CASSQDSAGEGADTQYF
once | TRBJ2-2 | . | TRBV19 | TGTGCCAGTAGTATATCACAGGGTGCCGGGGAGCTGTTTTTT | CASSISQGAGELFF
. | TRBJ1-1 | . | TRBV12-3/TRBV12-4 | TGTGCCAGCAGTCCGGTGACAGGAACTGAAGCTTTCTTT | CASSPVTGTEAFF
. | TRBJ1-3 | . | TRBV11-1 | TGTGCCAGCAGCTTAACGTGGAGCTCTGGAAACACCATATATTTT | CASSLTWSSGNTIYF
. | TRBJ1-2 | . | TRBV28 | TGTGCCAGCAGTTTAGGACAGCTCGGCTACACCTTC | CASSLGQLGYTF
. | TRBJ2-7 | . | TRBV18 | TGTGCCAGCTCACCAGGGCAGGGGGGATCCTACGAGCAGTACTTC | CASSPGQGGSYEQYF
. | TRBJ2-1 | . | TRBV7-2 | TGTGCCAGCAGCTCCCCGTTTATTGGGCCCACTTTCTCCTACAATGAGCAGTTCTTC | CASSSPFIGPTFSYNEQFF
once | TRBJ1-5 | . | TRBV18 | TGTGCCAGCTCACCAACGCAGGGAAAAGGGGGTCAGCCCCAGCATTTT | CASSPTQGKGGQPQHF
. | TRBJ2-7 | . | TRBV5-4 | TGTGCCAGCAGCAAGATTCGAGAGAGCCACCCCTACGAGCAGTACTTC | CASSKIRESHPYEQYF
. | TRBJ1-3 | . | TRBV9 | TGTGCCAGCAGCGTAGGTCAGACAGGAGGAAACACCATATATTTT | CASSVGQTGGNTIYF
few | TRBJ2-7 | TRBD2 | TRBV3-1/TRBV3-2 | TGTGCCAGCAGCCCACTAGCGGGGAGCTCCTACGAGCAGTACTTC | CASSPLAGSSYEQYF
. | TRBJ1-2 | . | TRBV21-1 | TGTGCCAGCAGCAAAGGACGACCCAAGGGGTATGGCTACACCTTC | CASSKGRPKGYGYTF
. | TRBJ2-3 | . | TRBV4-2 | TGTGCCAGCAGCCAAGGGGGTGGAGGGAGGCGCACAGATACGCAGTATTTT | CASSQGGGGRRTDTQYF
. | TRBJ2-1 | TRBD1 | TRBV10-3 | TGTGCCATCAATATGGACAGGGGGGACAATGAGCAGTTCTTC | CAINMDRGDNEQFF
once | TRBJ1-1 | . | TRBV28 | TGTGCCAGCAGGCTACAGGGCGGGAGCACTGAAGCTTTCTTT | CASRLQGGSTEAFF
. | TRBJ2-1 | TRBD2 | TRBV3-1/TRBV3-2 | TGTGCCAGCAGCCAAGTTTTAAGGACTAGCGGAAACAATGAGCAGTTCTTC | CASSQVLRTSGNNEQFF
. | TRBJ1-2 | . | TRBV12-5 | TGTGCTAGTGGCCTGAACAGGATCCCGATGTTAGGCTACACCTTC | CASGLNRIPMLGYTF
. | TRBJ1-1 | TRBD1 | TRBV9 | TGTGCCAGCAGCCTCTCCGGGACAGGAACCACTGAAGCTTTCTTT | CASSLSGTGTTEAFF
. | TRBJ2-7 | . | TRBV19 | TGTGCCAGTAGTATTGCCGGAGTATACACCTACGAGCAGTACTTC | CASSIAGVYTYEQYF
. | TRBJ2-3 | TRBD2 | TRBV5-1 | TGCGCCAGCACTCGGACTAGCGGGGGCCTTAGCACAGATACGCAGTATTTT | CASTRTSGGLSTDTQYF
. | TRBJ1-2 | . | TRBV5-1 | TGCGCCAGCAGCCCAAATAACAGGGTGGGAAGTGCGGGCTACACCTTC | CASSPNNRVGSAGYTF
few | TRBJ2-5 | TRBD2 | TRBV2 | TGTGCCAGCAGTGGGTCTAGCGGGGGCCAAGAGACCCAGTACTTC | CASSGSSGGQETQYF
. | TRBJ2-7 | TRBD2 | TRBV7-2 | TGTGCCAGCAGCCCTTCAGCGGGAGGGCTCGAGCAGTACTTC | CASSPSAGGLEQYF
. | TRBJ1-5 | . | TRBV2 | TGTGCCAGCAGTGAAAACCTCAGACAGCCCCAGCATTTT | CASSENLRQPQHF
. | TRBJ2-1 | . | TRBV9 | TGTGCCAGCAGCCTTGGACTGTACAATGAGCAGTTCTTC | CASSLGLYNEQFF
few | TRBJ2-7 | TRBD1 | TRBV29-1 | TGCAGCGCACTGGGACAGGGTGATAGCGAGCAGTACTTC | CSALGQGDSEQYF
. | TRBJ1-6 | TRBD1 | TRBV20-1 | TGCAGTGCTAGTCAGGGGGCAGGACACGAGAATTCACCCCTCCACTTT | CSASQGAGHENSPLHF
. | TRBJ1-1 | . | TRBV7-2 | TGTGCCAGCAGCTTCACTCGAGGCAGGGCCTTGAACACTGAAGCTTTCTTT | CASSFTRGRALNTEAFF
. | TRBJ2-1 | TRBD1 | TRBV29-1 | TGCAGCGTTGAAGCGTGGGACAGGGCGGACAATGAGCAGTTCTTC | CSVEAWDRADNEQFF
. | TRBJ1-6 | TRBD1 | TRBV6-5 | TGTGCCAGCAGTAGGGGACAGCGCTTACCCCTCCACTTT | CASSRGQRLPLHF
. | TRBJ2-7 | . | TRBV4-1 | TGCGCCAGCAGCCAAGGTTGGCCGGGTTACGAGCAGTACTTC | CASSQGWPGYEQYF
. | TRBJ2-3 | . | TRBV19 | TGTGCCAGTAGTATACGGGGAGGCACAGATACGCAGTATTTT | CASSIRGGTDTQYF
. | TRBJ2-5 | TRBD2 | TRBV5-1 | TGCGCCAGCAGCTTGTCGGGGGGCCAAGAGACCCAGTACTTC | CASSLSGGQETQYF
once | TRBJ2-7 | . | TRBV28 | TGTGCCAGCAGTCCCATAGCCTGGAATGATGGAAACGAGCAGTACTTC | CASSPIAWNDGNEQYF
. | TRBJ2-3 | TRBD2 | TRBV5-1 | TGCGCCAGCAGCTTGAGCGGGAGAAGCACAGATACGCAGTATTTT | CASSLSGRSTDTQYF
. | TRBJ1-2 | . | TRBV7-2 | TGTGCCAGCAGCTTATTGGGGCAGCTCATTAACTATGGCTACACCTTC | CASSLLGQLINYGYTF
. | TRBJ1-3 | . | TRBV2 | TGTGCCAGCAGTGCAGCAACAGGGCCTGGAAACACCATATATTTT | CASSAATGPGNTIYF
. | TRBJ2-5 | . | TRBV2 | TGTGCCAGCAGATGGACTCAAGAGACCCAGTACTTC | CASRWTQETQYF
many | TRBJ1-2 | . | TRBV7-8 | TGTGCCAGCAGCCCTTCTGCGAGAGCCAACTATGGCTACACCTTC | CASSPSARANYGYTF
. | TRBJ2-2 | TRBD1 | TRBV6-1 | TGTGCCAGCAGTGTTGGCAGGGGGCCAAGCACCGGGGAGCTGTTTTTT | CASSVGRGPSTGELFF
few | TRBJ2-6 | . | TRBV30 | TGTGCCACCATCCTCCCGGGACTGAGGTTCTCTGGGGCCAACGTCCTGACTTTC | CATILPGLRFSGANVLTF
few | TRBJ2-2 | . | TRBV27 | TGTGCCAGCAGTCTCGTTGCGGCCGGGGAGCTGTTTTTT | CASSLVAAGELFF